Ten or more counts support the clone carrying this T cell receptor (beta chain). This entry belongs to a study of T cells of healthy individuals. CDR3 length: 14 residues. Germline lookup yields CDR1 LGHDT and CDR2 YNNKEL (reference sequence). Losses at the gene ends were 4 bases for V and 6 bases for J; bases not matched to a gene: 8. TCRdb called the 5' RACE reads again in MiXCR, with one record for every CDR3 protein. The table records 65,000 to 95,000 distinct CDR3 sequences, approximately 4.7% of them present only once. The chain recombines TRBV3-1 with TRBJ1-2, with TRBD1 identical over 7 bases. This TCR came from a female donor in good health. The CDR3 DNA reads as TGTGCCAGCAGCCTAAGGGGGCAGAGGGATGGCTACACCTTC. Residues: CASSLRGQRDGYTF.